A selection of T cell receptor beta chains follows, all from one sample in a study of breast tumors, draining lymph nodes, adjacent tissues. Each CDR3 protein is one row after TCRdb ran MiXCR on the multiplex PCR reads. The table has 160,000 or so distinct CDR3 sequences, around 35% seen once. Sequenced input: axillary lymph node tissue. The receptors derive from a female donor with breast cancer. Some clones in this sample may be carry-over from other donors' samples. Both conserved end residues are part of each CDR3. A D gene is named only where the DNA matches it firmly. Clone size is not always given. Where it is, it says once, few, many or a class for expanded clones.

j_gene,d_gene,abundance,v_gene,CDR3nt,CDR3aa
TRBJ2-1,.,many,TRBV6-5,TGTGCCAGCAGTTACTCGTCACGGGGGGCATTAAACAATGAGCAGTTCTTC,CASSYSSRGALNNEQFF
TRBJ1-5,.,many,TRBV5-6,TGTGCCAGCAGCCTTGGCGGGGATCGGCCCCAGCATTTT,CASSLGGDRPQHF
TRBJ2-3,TRBD2,once,TRBV5-6,TGTGCCAGCAGCCTGGGGGGACTAGCGGGGGTGCCAGATACGCAGTATTTT,CASSLGGLAGVPDTQYF
TRBJ2-1,TRBD1,many,TRBV4-3,TGCGCCAGCAGCCAAGATAGAGGGTCAGGGGGTGAGCAGTTCTTC,CASSQDRGSGGEQFF
TRBJ2-1,TRBD2,many,TRBV7-2,TGTGCCAGCAGCCCGCTAGCGGGAGGCGCCTACAATGAGCAGTTCTTC,CASSPLAGGAYNEQFF
TRBJ2-7,.,many,TRBV5-1,TGCGCCAGCAGCTCAGGGGGGGGCTCCTACGAGCAGTACTTC,CASSSGGGSYEQYF
TRBJ2-5,TRBD1,many,TRBV29-1,TGCAGCGTTGAGGACAGGGGCCGTGGGGGGACCCAGTACTTC,CSVEDRGRGGTQYF
TRBJ1-2,.,.,TRBV5-1,TGCGCCAGCAGCTTGAGGGGGGACTATGGCTACACCTTC,CASSLRGDYGYTF
TRBJ2-6,TRBD1,many,TRBV20-1,TGCAGTGTCACTCCGGGACAGAGGCCCTCTGGGGCCAACGTCCTGACTTTC,CSVTPGQRPSGANVLTF
TRBJ1-6,.,many,TRBV6-1,TGTGCCAGCATAGACGGAGGTCGGCCCTATAATTCACCCCTCCACTTT,CASIDGGRPYNSPLHF
TRBJ2-5,.,once,TRBV7-6,TGTGCCAGCAGGGGGACCGCGGGAGAGACCCAGTACTTC,CASRGTAGETQYF
TRBJ2-1,TRBD2,.,TRBV6-2/TRBV6-3,TGTGCCAGCAGTTACCTAGCGGGGGGGTACAATGAGCAGTTCTTC,CASSYLAGGYNEQFF
TRBJ2-2,.,many,TRBV6-2/TRBV6-3,TGTGCCAGCAGCTACCGTATAGCCGGGGAGCTGTTTTTT,CASSYRIAGELFF
TRBJ1-1,.,few,TRBV5-4,TGTGCCAGCAGCTTGGAAAGACACACTGAAGCTTTCTTT,CASSLERHTEAFF
TRBJ1-4,.,.,TRBV7-3,TGTGCCAGCAGCGAAGGACAGTCTGGGGCCAACGTCCTGTTTTTT,CASSEGQSGANVLFF
TRBJ2-2,.,.,TRBV27,TGTGCCAGCAGTTCGACCAAACCGGGACGACTTGGAAACACCGGGGAGCTGTTTTTT,CASSSTKPGRLGNTGELFF
TRBJ1-5,.,many,TRBV7-3,TGTGCCAGCAGCTCATCGGCCAATCAGCCCCAGCATTTT,CASSSSANQPQHF
TRBJ1-2,TRBD1,many,TRBV30,TGTGCCTGGAGGGCCGGGACAGGGTCTTACGATGGCTACACCTTC,CAWRAGTGSYDGYTF
TRBJ2-7,TRBD2,many,TRBV12-3/TRBV12-4,TGTGCCAGCAGTCTAAGCGGACTAGCGGCTTACGAGCAGTACTTC,CASSLSGLAAYEQYF
TRBJ2-3,TRBD1,.,TRBV24-1,TGTGCCACCAGCCGGACAGGCGCCACAGATACGCAGTATTTT,CATSRTGATDTQYF
TRBJ2-4,TRBD1,.,TRBV11-1,TGTGCCAGCAGCTCCGGGACAGGCACCTCATCAGACATTCAGTACTTC,CASSSGTGTSSDIQYF
TRBJ1-2,TRBD1,many,TRBV20-1,TGCAGTGCAACCACAGGGGGCGCATTGGGCTACACCTTC,CSATTGGALGYTF
TRBJ2-1,.,.,TRBV12-3/TRBV12-4,TGTGCCAGCAGTTTCAGGCGGGATCCGGGCAATGAGCAGTTCTTC,CASSFRRDPGNEQFF
TRBJ1-2,.,few,TRBV19,TGTGCCAGTAGTATAGTAGGACTGTCAACAGCTAACTATGGCTACACCTTC,CASSIVGLSTANYGYTF